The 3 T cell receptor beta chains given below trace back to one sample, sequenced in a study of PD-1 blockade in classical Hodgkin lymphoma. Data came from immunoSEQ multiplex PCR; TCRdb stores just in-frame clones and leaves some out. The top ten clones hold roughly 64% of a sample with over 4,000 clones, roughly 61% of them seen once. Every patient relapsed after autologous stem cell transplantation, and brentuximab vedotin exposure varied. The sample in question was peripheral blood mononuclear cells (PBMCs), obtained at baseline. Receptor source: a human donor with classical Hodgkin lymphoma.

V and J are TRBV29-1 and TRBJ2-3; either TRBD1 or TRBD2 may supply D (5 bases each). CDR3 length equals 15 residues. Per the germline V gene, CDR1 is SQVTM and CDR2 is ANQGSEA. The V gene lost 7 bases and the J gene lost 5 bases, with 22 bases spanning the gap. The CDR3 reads CSGLGTSGLGDTQYF. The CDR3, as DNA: TGCAGCGGCCTTGGGACCTCGGGGCTCGGAGATACGCAGTATTTT.

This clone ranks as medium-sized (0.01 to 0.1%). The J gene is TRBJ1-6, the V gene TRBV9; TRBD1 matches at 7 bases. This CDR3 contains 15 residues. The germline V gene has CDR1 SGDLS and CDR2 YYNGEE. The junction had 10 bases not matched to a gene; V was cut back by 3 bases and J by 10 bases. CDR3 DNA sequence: TGTGCCAGCAGCGAAACGGGACAGCTTAACTCACCCCTCCACTTT. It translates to CASSETGQLNSPLHF.

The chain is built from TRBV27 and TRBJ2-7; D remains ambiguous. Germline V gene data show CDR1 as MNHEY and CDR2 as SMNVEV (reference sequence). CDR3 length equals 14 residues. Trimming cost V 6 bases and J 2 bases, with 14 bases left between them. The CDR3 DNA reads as TGTGCCAGCAGAGATCTTACCATCGCCTACGAGCAGTACTTC. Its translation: CASRDLTIAYEQYF.